This paragraph covers one TCR beta chain sequence. This entry belongs to a study of blood T cell repertoires in COVID-19. Whole-study context: The study drew acute and convalescent COVID-19 samples from the United States, Italy and Spain. PBMCs, B-cell-depleted T cells, or T cells were the source of the cDNA or gDNA that made up the material.

As processed by the authors: The authors estimated nucleated cell counts from reference gene primer amplification. Generated by immunoSEQ multiplex PCR, the TCRdb table keeps only in-frame clones and is missing some. V and J calls and clone size are given by that table; D and trimming were obtained from the DNA. This table has 360,000 or so clones, 85% to 90% appearing once. V was shortened by 1 base and J by 8 bases, with 14 bases between the two germline ends. The CDR3 spans 14 residues. Germline V lookup: CDR1 SGHAT, CDR2 FQNNGV. Sequences were obtained from peripheral blood. This receptor was obtained from a man younger than 35 with active or convalescent COVID-19. V is TRBV11-2 and J is TRBJ1-2, with D possibly matching TRBD1 (5 bases). The CDR3: CASSLGLQGFGYTF. CDR3 DNA: TGTGCCAGCAGCTTAGGCCTGCAGGGTTTCGGCTACACCTTC.